The rows below give T cell receptor beta chains drawn from one sample of a study of blood T cell repertoires in COVID-19. Assay used: immunoSEQ multiplex PCR; TCRdb lists only in-frame clones, some missing. The data contain over 85,000 clones, roughly 79% of them seen just once; the ten biggest clones take up 16%. The sample consisted of peripheral blood. The receptor set was obtained from a woman aged 80 or older with active or convalescent COVID-19. The CDR3 runs from the conserved cysteine through the conserved F or W. D genes are given only for firm matches. The size of a clone is reported for some rows only, either as once, few or many, or as a class for expanded clones.

D: -
V: TRBV30
size: -
J: TRBJ1-1
DNA: TGTGCCTGGAGTGGACAGTTGAACACTGAAGCTTTCTTT
CDR3: CAWSGQLNTEAFF

D: TRBD2
V: TRBV6-5
size: -
J: TRBJ2-7
DNA: TGTGCCAGCAGTCCCCGGGGGGGCTACGAGCAGTACTTC
CDR3: CASSPRGGYEQYF

D: -
V: TRBV10-3
size: few
J: TRBJ1-2
DNA: TGTGCCATCAGTGACGGAGGGGCCGATGGCTACACCTTC
CDR3: CAISDGGADGYTF

D: -
V: TRBV5-1
size: many
J: TRBJ2-7
DNA: TGCGCCAGCAGCGGAACAGCCCTCCGGGGGGCCCACTCCTACGAGCAGTACTTC
CDR3: CASSGTALRGAHSYEQYF

D: -
V: TRBV5-1
size: once
J: TRBJ2-3
DNA: TGCGCCAGCAGCCCAAAAGGCGGGTTTTGGCCAGATACGCAGTATTTT
CDR3: CASSPKGGFWPDTQYF

D: -
V: TRBV30
size: -
J: TRBJ1-5
DNA: TGTGCCCGTGGGGACATCCTAAATCAGCCCCAGCATTTT
CDR3: CARGDILNQPQHF

D: TRBD1
V: TRBV10-3
size: -
J: TRBJ2-1
DNA: TGTGCCATCAGCAAGACAGGGGAACTTCATGAGCAGTTCTTC
CDR3: CAISKTGELHEQFF

D: TRBD1
V: TRBV14
size: -
J: TRBJ2-2
DNA: TGTGCCAGCAGCCCAGGGTTTCGTTGGGAAAGGACAGGGAAAAACACCGGGGAGCTGTTTTTT
CDR3: CASSPGFRWERTGKNTGELFF

D: TRBD1
V: TRBV2
size: -
J: TRBJ2-7
DNA: TGTGCCAGCAGAGTAACAGGGGGCTCAAACGAGCAGTACTTC
CDR3: CASRVTGGSNEQYF

D: -
V: TRBV5-4
size: -
J: TRBJ1-1
DNA: TGTGCCAGCAGCTGGCGGGAGGGGTACACTGAAGCTTTCTTT
CDR3: CASSWREGYTEAFF

D: TRBD2
V: TRBV15
size: -
J: TRBJ2-1
DNA: TGTGCCACCAGCAGACGCCGTCATCTAGCGGGAGTGGGCTATGAGCAGTTCTTC
CDR3: CATSRRRHLAGVGYEQFF

D: TRBD1
V: TRBV24-1
size: -
J: TRBJ2-3
DNA: TGTGCCACCAGTGATTTACCGGGACAGGGCACAGATACGCAGTATTTT
CDR3: CATSDLPGQGTDTQYF

D: -
V: TRBV28
size: -
J: TRBJ1-4
DNA: TGTGCCAGCAGTCTGGACAGAGAGAATGAAAAACTGTTTTTT
CDR3: CASSLDRENEKLFF

D: TRBD1
V: TRBV14
size: -
J: TRBJ2-5
DNA: TGTGCCAGCAGCCAAGGCATCCGTGGGACAGCGGCGTGGGAGACCCAGTACTTC
CDR3: CASSQGIRGTAAWETQYF

D: -
V: TRBV5-8
size: -
J: TRBJ2-7
DNA: TGTGCCAGCAGCTACACCTACGAGCAGTACTTC
CDR3: CASSYTYEQYF

D: -
V: TRBV11-1
size: -
J: TRBJ2-3
DNA: TGTGCCAGCAGCTTAGCAGCGCCAACAGATACGCAGTATTTT
CDR3: CASSLAAPTDTQYF

D: -
V: TRBV28
size: -
J: TRBJ2-1
DNA: TGTGCCAGCAGACCTGCCTTTACAATTGAGCAGTTCTTC
CDR3: CASRPAFTIEQFF

D: -
V: TRBV7-3
size: -
J: TRBJ2-3
DNA: TGTGCCAGCAGCTATTGCAGGCCCAGCACAGATACGCAGTATTTT
CDR3: CASSYCRPSTDTQYF

D: -
V: TRBV29-1
size: many
J: TRBJ1-1
DNA: TGCAGCGTTGAAACCGACAGTTACAAAGCTTTCTTT
CDR3: CSVETDSYKAFF

D: -
V: TRBV18
size: -
J: TRBJ1-3
DNA: TGTGCCAGCTCACCACCGGGGGGTAGAAACACCATATATTTT
CDR3: CASSPPGGRNTIYF

D: TRBD2
V: TRBV25-1
size: -
J: TRBJ2-1
DNA: TGTGCCAGCAGTGACATATGGGAACTAGCGGGAGGCAATGAGCAGTTCTTC
CDR3: CASSDIWELAGGNEQFF

D: TRBD1
V: TRBV7-9
size: -
J: TRBJ1-4
DNA: TGTGCCAGCAGCTTACCCCCCCAGGGGGCGGTTTTTGAAAAACTGTTTTTT
CDR3: CASSLPPQGAVFEKLFF

D: -
V: TRBV4-3
size: -
J: TRBJ1-1
DNA: TGCGCCAGCAGCCAAGATGCCCGGGGTTATGGGAGTAGAGCTGAAGCTTTCTTT
CDR3: CASSQDARGYGSRAEAFF

D: TRBD2
V: TRBV3-1/TRBV3-2
size: -
J: TRBJ2-5
DNA: TGTGCCAGCAGCCAGATGGGGGGGTGGGAGACCCAGTACTTC
CDR3: CASSQMGGWETQYF

D: -
V: TRBV6-6
size: -
J: TRBJ1-5
DNA: TGTGCCAGCAGTTACTCGTCCGGGGGGCGCAATCAGCCCCAGCATTTT
CDR3: CASSYSSGGRNQPQHF

D: -
V: TRBV19
size: -
J: TRBJ2-2
DNA: TGTGCCAGTAGACCACAGCCCGGGGAGCTGTTTTTT
CDR3: CASRPQPGELFF

D: TRBD2
V: TRBV5-1
size: few
J: TRBJ2-7
DNA: TGCGCCAGCAGCTTGGCCACAGTGGGACTAGCGGGGTACGAGCAGTACTTC
CDR3: CASSLATVGLAGYEQYF

D: -
V: TRBV11-2
size: -
J: TRBJ2-2
DNA: TGTGCCAGCAGCCGTCGCGGAAACACCGGGGAGCTGTTTTTT
CDR3: CASSRRGNTGELFF

D: -
V: TRBV5-6
size: -
J: TRBJ2-1
DNA: TGTGCCAGCACCGTTTACGGGACTCCATCCTACAATGAGCAGTTCTTC
CDR3: CASTVYGTPSYNEQFF

D: -
V: TRBV21-1
size: -
J: TRBJ2-1
DNA: TGTGCCAGCAGCAAACACATAACACTAGCGGGACCGCCTTACAATGAGCAGTTCTTC
CDR3: CASSKHITLAGPPYNEQFF

D: -
V: TRBV6-5
size: -
J: TRBJ1-2
DNA: TGTGCCAGCAGTTTGCACAGGAATAACTATGGCTACACCTTC
CDR3: CASSLHRNNYGYTF

D: -
V: TRBV7-6
size: -
J: TRBJ2-1
DNA: TGTGCCAGCAGCTTAGTGGCGGGATCCTACAATGAGCAGTTCTTC
CDR3: CASSLVAGSYNEQFF

D: TRBD2
V: TRBV2
size: -
J: TRBJ2-7
DNA: TGTGCCAGCAGTGAAGTGAGACTAGCGGTATACGAGCAGTACTTC
CDR3: CASSEVRLAVYEQYF

D: TRBD1
V: TRBV5-1
size: once
J: TRBJ1-1
DNA: TGCGCCAGCAGCTTGGAGGGGGCGATCACTGAAGCTTTCTTT
CDR3: CASSLEGAITEAFF

D: TRBD1
V: TRBV28
size: -
J: TRBJ1-2
DNA: TGTGCCAGCAGCTTAACAGGGGGCTATGGCTACACCTTC
CDR3: CASSLTGGYGYTF

D: TRBD1
V: TRBV6-5
size: -
J: TRBJ2-1
DNA: TGTGCCAGCAGACCTTTCGGGACAGGCAACAATGAGCAGTTCTTC
CDR3: CASRPFGTGNNEQFF

D: TRBD2
V: TRBV6-6
size: -
J: TRBJ2-7
DNA: TGTGCCAGCAGTTACTCAACGGGAGGGTACGAGCAGTACTTC
CDR3: CASSYSTGGYEQYF

D: -
V: TRBV4-3
size: once
J: TRBJ1-3
DNA: TGCGCCAGCAGCCAAGCCCCGGAGGCGGCTGGAAACACCATATATTTT
CDR3: CASSQAPEAAGNTIYF

D: -
V: TRBV7-8
size: few
J: TRBJ1-1
DNA: TGTGCCAGCAGCTTCACGGGACTCGGCGGGGCTTTCTTT
CDR3: CASSFTGLGGAFF

D: -
V: TRBV5-1
size: -
J: TRBJ2-7
DNA: TGCGCCAGCAGCTTGGCTAACGAGCAGTACTTC
CDR3: CASSLANEQYF

D: TRBD2
V: TRBV5-8
size: once
J: TRBJ2-1
DNA: TGTGCCAGCGGGAGGGCCGATGAGCAGTTCTTC
CDR3: CASGRADEQFF

D: -
V: TRBV18
size: -
J: TRBJ2-5
DNA: TGTGCCAGCTCACCCGGGTCTTACCAAGAGACCCAGTACTTC
CDR3: CASSPGSYQETQYF

D: TRBD1
V: TRBV29-1
size: -
J: TRBJ1-1
DNA: TGCAGCGTTGTAAATATAGACAGGGGCTACACTGAAGCTTTCTTT
CDR3: CSVVNIDRGYTEAFF

D: -
V: TRBV10-1
size: -
J: TRBJ2-3
DNA: TGCGCCAGCAGAATGGCGGATAGCACAGATACGCAGTATTTT
CDR3: CASRMADSTDTQYF

D: TRBD1
V: TRBV7-9
size: -
J: TRBJ2-5
DNA: TGTGCCAGCAGCCCTCGGACAGGGACGGAGACCCAGTACTTC
CDR3: CASSPRTGTETQYF

D: -
V: TRBV19
size: few
J: TRBJ1-2
DNA: TGTGCCAGTAGTTTATTAAACTATGGCTACACCTTC
CDR3: CASSLLNYGYTF

D: TRBD1
V: TRBV7-3
size: -
J: TRBJ2-1
DNA: TGTGCCAGCAGCTCCCAGGGGGTCTCCAATGAGCAGTTCTTC
CDR3: CASSSQGVSNEQFF

D: -
V: TRBV7-3
size: -
J: TRBJ2-3
DNA: TGTGCCAGCAGCCCCGGTGAGTCCGGAGATACGCAGTATTTT
CDR3: CASSPGESGDTQYF

D: -
V: TRBV5-6
size: -
J: TRBJ2-5
DNA: TGTGCCAGCAGCACCCGCGGAGGTTCCCAAGAGACCCAGTACTTC
CDR3: CASSTRGGSQETQYF

D: -
V: TRBV19
size: few
J: TRBJ2-5
DNA: TGTGCCAGTAGTAACTCCGGGGGTGAGACCCAGTACTTC
CDR3: CASSNSGGETQYF

D: -
V: TRBV5-8
size: -
J: TRBJ1-1
DNA: TGTGCCAGCAGCGGGGGGGATGAAGCTTTCTTT
CDR3: CASSGGDEAFF

D: TRBD1
V: TRBV9
size: -
J: TRBJ1-2
DNA: TGTGCCAGCAGCCTTACCTCTGAGACAGGGAACTATGGCTACACCTTC
CDR3: CASSLTSETGNYGYTF

D: TRBD1
V: TRBV4-2
size: -
J: TRBJ2-5
DNA: TGTGCCAGCAGCCACAACAGGGGGCAAGAGACCCAGTACTTC
CDR3: CASSHNRGQETQYF

D: -
V: TRBV3-1/TRBV3-2
size: -
J: TRBJ2-5
DNA: TGTGCCAGCAGCCAAGGGGTAGCGACTTACGAGACCCAGTACTTC
CDR3: CASSQGVATYETQYF